Following are 5 T cell receptor beta chains from one sample sequenced in a study of T cell clonality in common variable immunodeficiency (dated by TCRdb to the mid-2010s). Libraries were built with the immunoSEQ multiplex PCR assay. The immuneACCESS repertoire file appears here via TCRdb, limited to in-frame rearrangements. These files lack a portion of the clones; in checked studies, under half of the deficit traces to unresolved V genes, and the cause of the others is not known. The table puts about 47,000 clones in this sample, none counted just once. The leading ten clones occupy 2% to 2.5% of the sample. Material for sequencing was peripheral blood mononuclear cells. The receptors derive from a person aged 18 to 75 in good health.

This clone was detected ten times or more. The read ends 3 residues shy of where the CDR3 ends; the end is completed using the germline J gene. The chain links TRBV7-9 to TRBJ2-1, with TRBD2 identical over 8 bases. The junction had 4 bases not matched to a gene; V was cut back by 3 bases and J by 3 bases. Looked up from germline, CDR1 is SEHNR and CDR2 is FQNEAQ (reference sequence). The CDR3 runs 15 residues. Partial CDR3 DNA: TGTGCCAGCAGCTTTGGGGCGGGGGGCTACAATGAG. Protein product: CASSFGAGGYNE. The whole CDR3 sequence is CASSFGAGGYNEQFF. Full variable domain (rest looked up from reference TRBV7-9 and TRBJ2-1): DTGVSQNPRHKITKRGQNVTFRCDPISEHNRLYWYRQTLGQGPEFLTYFQNEAQLEKSRLLSDRFSAERPKGSFSTLEIQRTEQGDSAMYLCASSFGAGGYNEQFFGPGTRLTVL.

This clone was found many times. The read stops 3 residues short of the end of the CDR3; the missing end is completed from the germline J gene. The genes are TRBV29-1 and TRBJ1-2; D is undetermined. The CDR3 extends over 10 amino acids. The V end was cut by 5 bases, the J end by 6 bases, with 7 bases between. Germline V lookup: CDR1 SQVTM, CDR2 ANQGSEA. The CDR3 loop reads CSVKQDGYTF. The part of the CDR3 DNA that was read is TGCAGCGTTAAGCAGGATGGC.

This clone was seen repeatedly, ten times or more. CDR3 protein: CSARDLASGYNEQFF. The DNA read from the CDR3 is TGCAGTGCTAGAGATCTGGCTAGCGGGTACAATGAG. The J gene is TRBJ2-1, the V gene TRBV20-1; 8 bases map to TRBD2. The sequenced fragment ends 3 residues before the CDR3 boundary, so the rest is inferred from the germline J gene. V was pared by 0 bases and J by 4 bases, with 5 bases of the junction left unmatched. Germline V gene data show CDR1 as DFQATT and CDR2 as SNEGSKA (reference sequence). The CDR3 extends over 15 amino acids.

This clone was detected many times. The read is 3 residues too short to cover the CDR3 end, so that end is filled in from the germline J gene. The V call is TRBV30, the J call TRBJ1-4; possible D gene TRBD1, 5 bases. V lost 4 bases and J 3 bases, leaving 15 bases between the germline ends. This CDR3 comprises 15 residues. CDR1 and CDR2 (germline): GTSNPN, SVGIG (reference sequence). CDR3 residues: CAWNSPGGANEKLFF. CDR3 DNA, as far as it was read: TGTGCCTGGAACTCCCCGGGGGGGGCTAATGAAAAA.

This clone was counted between two and nine times. The CDR3 is cut off 3 residues early in the read; its end comes from the germline J gene. V gene TRBV7-9 combines with J gene TRBJ2-7, with a tentative D call TRBD1 (5 bases). The length of the CDR3 is 12 residues. Trimming removed 2 bases at V and 6 bases at J, with 8 bases between. Looked up from germline, CDR1 is SEHNR and CDR2 is FQNEAQ (reference sequence). The CDR3 sequence is CASSLQGSEQYF. The DNA read from the CDR3 is TGTGCCAGCAGCTTACAGGGTTCCGAG.